This TCR beta chain was captured in a study of T-cell reconstitution after alpha-beta-depleted transplantation in children. Study-wide points: About two months after transplant, alpha-beta T cells reportedly came from several hundred expanded graft clones.

Unique molecular identifiers featured in how the TCRbeta library was prepared. TCRdb fed the PCR reads into MiXCR, producing one record per CDR3 protein. The data show roughly 100,000 distinct CDR3 sequences, about 6% seen once. In its sample, this clonotype ranks as medium-sized. Its antigen is not known. This CDR3 region has 12 residues. Germline lookup yields CDR1 KGHSH and CDR2 LQKENI. Trimming shortened V by 3 bases and J by 1 base, and 3 bases separated the two germline ends. The sequenced sample was PBMCs, mostly from graft donor cells, obtained 60 days after TCRalphabeta/CD19-depleted stem cell transplant. This chain connects TRBV18 to TRBJ2-5; D uncertain. The sequence came from a female patient aged 2 to 10 who had a stem cell transplant for Fanconi anemia, so the T cells may come from the graft donor. In DNA form, the CDR3 reads TGTGCCAGCTCACCTAGCCAAGAGACCCAGTACTTC. Its translation is CASSPSQETQYF.